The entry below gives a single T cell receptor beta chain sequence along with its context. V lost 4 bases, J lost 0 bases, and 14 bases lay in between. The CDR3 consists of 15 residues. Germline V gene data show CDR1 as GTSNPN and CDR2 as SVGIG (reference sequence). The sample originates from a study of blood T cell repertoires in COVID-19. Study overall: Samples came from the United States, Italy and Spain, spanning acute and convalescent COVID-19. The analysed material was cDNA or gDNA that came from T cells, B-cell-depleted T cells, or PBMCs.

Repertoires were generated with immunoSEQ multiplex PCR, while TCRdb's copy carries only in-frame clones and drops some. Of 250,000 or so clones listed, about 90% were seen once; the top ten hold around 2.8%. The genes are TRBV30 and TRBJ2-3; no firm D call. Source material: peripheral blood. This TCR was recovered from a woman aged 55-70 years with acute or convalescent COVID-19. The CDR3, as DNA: TGTGCCTGGACCTCCCTGTTCTCTAGCACAGATACGCAGTATTTT. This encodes CAWTSLFSSTDTQYF.